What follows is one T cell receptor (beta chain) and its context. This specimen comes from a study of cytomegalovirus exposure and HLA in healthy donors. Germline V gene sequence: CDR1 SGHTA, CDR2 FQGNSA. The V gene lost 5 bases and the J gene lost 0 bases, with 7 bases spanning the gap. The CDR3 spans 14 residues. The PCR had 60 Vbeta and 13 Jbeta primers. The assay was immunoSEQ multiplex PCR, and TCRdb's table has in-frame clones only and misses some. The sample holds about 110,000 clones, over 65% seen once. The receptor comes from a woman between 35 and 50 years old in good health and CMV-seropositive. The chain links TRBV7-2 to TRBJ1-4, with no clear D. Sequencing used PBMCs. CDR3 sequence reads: CASSPEATNEKLFF. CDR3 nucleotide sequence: TGTGCCAGCAGCCCAGAGGCAACTAATGAAAAACTGTTTTTT. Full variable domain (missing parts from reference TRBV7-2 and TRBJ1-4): GAGVSQSPSNKVTEKGKDVELRCDPISGHTALYWYRQSLGQGLEFLIYFQGNSAPDKSGLPSDRFSAERTGGSVSTLTIQRTQQEDSAVYLCASSPEATNEKLFFGSGTQLSVL.